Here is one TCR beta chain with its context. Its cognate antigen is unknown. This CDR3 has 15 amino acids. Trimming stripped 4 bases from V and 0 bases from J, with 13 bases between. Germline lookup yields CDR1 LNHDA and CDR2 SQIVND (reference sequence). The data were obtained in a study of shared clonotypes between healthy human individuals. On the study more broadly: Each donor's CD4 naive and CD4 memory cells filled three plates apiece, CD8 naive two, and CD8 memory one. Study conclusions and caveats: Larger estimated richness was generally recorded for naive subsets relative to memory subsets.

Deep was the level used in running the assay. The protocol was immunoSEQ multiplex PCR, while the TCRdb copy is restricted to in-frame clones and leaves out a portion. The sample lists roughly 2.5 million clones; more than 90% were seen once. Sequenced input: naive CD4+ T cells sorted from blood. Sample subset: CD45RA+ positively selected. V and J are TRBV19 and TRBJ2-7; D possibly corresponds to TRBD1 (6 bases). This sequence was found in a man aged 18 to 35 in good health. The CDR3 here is CASSTGQSTSYEQYF. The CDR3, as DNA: TGTGCCAGTAGTACAGGACAGTCTACCTCCTACGAGCAGTACTTC.